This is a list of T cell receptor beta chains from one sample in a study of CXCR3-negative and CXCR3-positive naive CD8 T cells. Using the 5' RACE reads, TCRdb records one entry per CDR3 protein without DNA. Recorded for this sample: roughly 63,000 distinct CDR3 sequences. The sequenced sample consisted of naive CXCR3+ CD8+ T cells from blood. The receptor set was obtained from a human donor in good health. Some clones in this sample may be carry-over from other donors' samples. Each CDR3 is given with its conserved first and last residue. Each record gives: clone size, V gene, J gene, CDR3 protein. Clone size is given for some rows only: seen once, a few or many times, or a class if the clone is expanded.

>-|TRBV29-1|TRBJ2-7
CSVNREGSYEQYF
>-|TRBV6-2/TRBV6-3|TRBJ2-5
CASSYPMPYQETQYF
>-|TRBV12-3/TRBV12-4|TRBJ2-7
CASSPGQGTPEQYF
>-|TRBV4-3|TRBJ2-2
CASGPSGVTGELFF
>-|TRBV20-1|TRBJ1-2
CSVSEQGYYGYTF
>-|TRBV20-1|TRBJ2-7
CSATGTFSYEQYF
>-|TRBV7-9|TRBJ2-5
CASSYWSRQETQYF
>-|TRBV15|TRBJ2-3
CATASGSTDTQYF
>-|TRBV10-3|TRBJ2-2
CAISESSSWVGELFF
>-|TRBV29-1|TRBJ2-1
CSGTGTENNEQFF
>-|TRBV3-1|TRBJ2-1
CASGSTVENEQFF
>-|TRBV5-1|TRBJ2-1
CASSLAYHYNEQFF
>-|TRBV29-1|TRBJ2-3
CSVEVVVSHGDTQYF
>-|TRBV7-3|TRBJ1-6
CASSLSQGPNSPLHF
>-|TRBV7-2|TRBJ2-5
CASSLNNQETQYF
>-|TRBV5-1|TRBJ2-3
CASSWSGFNRDTQYF
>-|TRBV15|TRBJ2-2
CATSSPGKNTGELFF
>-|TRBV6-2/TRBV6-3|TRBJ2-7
CASSPSYEQYF
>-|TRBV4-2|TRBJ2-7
CASSPTVEGGNEQYF
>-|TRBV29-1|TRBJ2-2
CSTVPRDTGELFF
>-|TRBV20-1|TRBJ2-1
CSAHSIAGGLNEQFF
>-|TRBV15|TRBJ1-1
CATSLYRGMNTEAFF
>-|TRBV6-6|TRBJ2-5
CASSGTAQETQYF
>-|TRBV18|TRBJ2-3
CASSQGTGTDTQYF
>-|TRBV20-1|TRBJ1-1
CSAILPTSTTEAFF
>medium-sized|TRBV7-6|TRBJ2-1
CASSWGLAGGHEQFF
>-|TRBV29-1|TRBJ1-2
CSVVVGYGYTF
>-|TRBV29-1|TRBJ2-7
CSVGDSSYEQYF
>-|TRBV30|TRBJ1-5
CACIEGGSNQPQHF
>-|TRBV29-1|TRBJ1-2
CNVEWVQGVYGYTF
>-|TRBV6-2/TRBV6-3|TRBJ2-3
CASSPRPLGESIDTQYF
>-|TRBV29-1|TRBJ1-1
CSVRGGGTEAFF
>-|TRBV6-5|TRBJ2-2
CASSSQGSNTGELFF
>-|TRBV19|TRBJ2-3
CASIWGLAATDTQYF
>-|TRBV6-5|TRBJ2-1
CASSYYGPHNEQFF
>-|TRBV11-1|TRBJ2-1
CASSLGWGGEQFF
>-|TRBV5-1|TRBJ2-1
CASSPGLSSYNEQFF
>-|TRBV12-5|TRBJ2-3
CASGFRRGPDTQYF
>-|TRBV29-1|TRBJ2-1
CSAKSSSYNEQFF
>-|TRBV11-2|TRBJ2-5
CASSLAYGRGREETQYF
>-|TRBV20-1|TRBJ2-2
CSAKSQGRLNNTGELFF
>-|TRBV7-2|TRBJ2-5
CASSQRQGAWETQYF
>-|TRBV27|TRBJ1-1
CASSLSGSEAFF
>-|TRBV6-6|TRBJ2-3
CASSYFDISTDTQYF
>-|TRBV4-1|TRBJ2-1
CASTNSYNEQFF